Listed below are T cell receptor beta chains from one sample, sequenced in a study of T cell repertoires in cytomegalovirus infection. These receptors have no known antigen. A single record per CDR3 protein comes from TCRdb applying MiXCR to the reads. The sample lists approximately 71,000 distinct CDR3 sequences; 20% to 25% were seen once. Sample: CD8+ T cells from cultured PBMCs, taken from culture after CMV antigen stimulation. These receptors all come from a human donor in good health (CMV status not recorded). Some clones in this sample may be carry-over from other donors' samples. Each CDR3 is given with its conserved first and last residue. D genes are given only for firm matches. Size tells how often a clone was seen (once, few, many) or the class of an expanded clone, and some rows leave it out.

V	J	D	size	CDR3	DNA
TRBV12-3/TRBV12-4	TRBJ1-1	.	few	CASRLKGGRYEAFF	TGTGCCAGCAGACTCAAGGGGGGCCGGTATGAAGCTTTCTTT
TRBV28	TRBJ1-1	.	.	CASSLTLAGGDVEAFF	TGTGCCAGCAGTCTAACCCTGGCGGGGGGCGATGTTGAAGCTTTCTTT
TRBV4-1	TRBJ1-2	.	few	CASSQDQGGESYTF	TGCGCCAGCAGCCAAGATCAGGGAGGGGAAAGCTACACCTTC
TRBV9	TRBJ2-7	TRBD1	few	CASSTGQGTYEQYF	TGTGCCAGCAGCACCGGACAGGGAACCTACGAGCAGTACTTC
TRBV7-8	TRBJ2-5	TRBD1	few	CASSHYRGLQETQYF	TGTGCCAGCAGCCATTACAGGGGATTGCAAGAGACCCAGTACTTC
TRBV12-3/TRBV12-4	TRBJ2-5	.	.	CASSLRAIQETQYF	TGTGCCAGCAGTTTGAGGGCCATCCAAGAGACCCAGTACTTC
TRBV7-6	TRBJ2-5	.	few	CASSLPGPKETQYF	TGTGCCAGCAGCCTTCCTGGACCGAAAGAGACCCAGTACTTC
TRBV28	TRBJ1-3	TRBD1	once	CASSPGDRAASGNTIYF	TGTGCCAGCAGCCCCGGGGACAGGGCGGCCTCTGGAAACACCATATATTTT
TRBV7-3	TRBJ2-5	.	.	CASSLDGRETQYF	TGTGCCAGCAGCTTGGACGGGCGAGAGACCCAGTACTTC
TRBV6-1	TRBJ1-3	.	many	CASSEGTAFGNTIYF	TGTGCCAGCAGTGAAGGAACAGCGTTTGGAAACACCATATATTTT
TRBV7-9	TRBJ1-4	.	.	CASSSYISPGTTRGYEKLFF	TGTGCCAGCAGCTCCTATATCTCTCCCGGGACAACCAGGGGTTATGAAAAACTGTTTTTT
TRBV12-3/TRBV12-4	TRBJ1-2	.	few	CASSSQADYGYTF	TGTGCCAGCAGTTCACAGGCCGACTATGGCTACACCTTC
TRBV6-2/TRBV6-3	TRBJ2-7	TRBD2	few	CASQRTSGGTYEQYF	TGTGCCAGCCAACGGACTAGCGGGGGTACTTACGAGCAGTACTTC
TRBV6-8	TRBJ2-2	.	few	CASSYDGRGNTGELFF	TGTGCCAGCAGTTACGACGGCAGGGGGAACACCGGGGAGCTGTTTTTT
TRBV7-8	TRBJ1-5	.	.	CASSLVGWDSNQPQHF	TGTGCCAGCAGCTTAGTCGGGTGGGATAGCAATCAGCCCCAGCATTTT
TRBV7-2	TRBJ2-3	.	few	CASSQGGSPSTDTQYF	TGTGCCAGCAGCCAGGGGGGGAGTCCTAGCACAGATACGCAGTATTTT
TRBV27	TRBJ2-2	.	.	CASSLVPGELFF	TGTGCCAGCAGTTTAGTACCCGGGGAGCTGTTTTTT
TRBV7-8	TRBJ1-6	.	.	CASSLAGGGFYDSPLHF	TGTGCCAGCAGCTTAGCAGGAGGGGGATTTTATGATTCACCCCTCCACTTT
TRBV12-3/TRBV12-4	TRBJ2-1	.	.	CVSSLGGDLKFF	TGTGTCAGCAGTTTAGGGGGGGACTTGAAGTTCTTC
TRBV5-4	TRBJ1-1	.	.	CASSLDREAFF	TGTGCCAGCAGCTTGGACAGAGAAGCTTTCTTT
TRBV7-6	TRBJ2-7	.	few	CASSLNSAYEQYF	TGTGCTAGCAGCTTAAACAGCGCCTACGAGCAGTACTTC
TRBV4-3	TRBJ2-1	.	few	CASTQEGNEQFF	TGCGCCAGCACTCAGGAAGGCAATGAGCAGTTCTTC
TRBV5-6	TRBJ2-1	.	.	CASSFTDLTNPEQFF	TGTGCCAGCAGCTTTACTGATCTCACCAATCCTGAGCAGTTCTTC
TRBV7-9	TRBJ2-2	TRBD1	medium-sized	CASSPGKQTGTDLGGELFF	TGTGCCAGCAGCCCAGGGAAACAAACCGGGACAGACCTCGGTGGGGAGCTGTTTTTT
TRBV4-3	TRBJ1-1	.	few	CASSQDGGGTEAFF	TGCGCCAGCAGCCAAGATGGGGGAGGCACTGAAGCTTTCTTT
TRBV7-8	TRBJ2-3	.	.	CASSLRGGADTQYF	TGTGCCAGCAGCTTAAGAGGGGGTGCAGATACGCAGTATTTT
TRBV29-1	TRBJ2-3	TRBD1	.	CSVWDRGTTDTQYF	TGCAGCGTTTGGGACAGGGGAACCACAGATACGCAGTATTTT
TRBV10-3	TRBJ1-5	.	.	CAISEHGVGNQPQHF	TGTGCCATCAGTGAGCACGGGGTGGGCAATCAGCCCCAGCATTTT
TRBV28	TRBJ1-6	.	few	CASSFGSPLHF	TGTGCCAGCAGTTTTGGGTCACCCCTCCACTTT
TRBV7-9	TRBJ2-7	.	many	CASSLQLRGEQYF	TGTGCCAGCAGCTTACAACTCCGGGGGGAGCAGTACTTC
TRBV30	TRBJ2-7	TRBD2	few	CAWSAGRGVLYEQYF	TGTGCCTGGAGTGCCGGACGGGGGGTCCTCTACGAGCAGTACTTC
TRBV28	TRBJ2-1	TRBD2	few	CASSSPVAGGPDEQFF	TGTGCCAGCAGTTCGCCGGTAGCGGGGGGGCCGGATGAGCAGTTCTTC
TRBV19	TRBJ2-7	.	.	CASSPQGPTYEQYF	TGTGCCAGTAGTCCTCAGGGACCCACCTACGAGCAGTACTTC
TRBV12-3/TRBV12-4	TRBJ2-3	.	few	CASSLSKADTQYF	TGTGCCAGCAGTTTGAGCAAAGCAGATACGCAGTATTTT
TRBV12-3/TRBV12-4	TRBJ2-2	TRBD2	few	CASSYGTSGTGELFF	TGTGCCAGCAGTTACGGGACTAGCGGTACCGGGGAGCTGTTTTTT